Here is one TCR beta chain with its context. Antigen: not known. The data were taken from a study of cytomegalovirus exposure and HLA in healthy donors. Study-level results: According to a later analysis, TCR clusters from the first cohort tended to co-occur in the 100 to 150 validation repertoires. Rarity held for most TCR sequences, but there were some public TCRs that occurred in many donors. There were about 160 TCR beta chains listed as cytomegalovirus-associated.

Assay: immunoSEQ multiplex PCR; the TCRdb copy retains only in-frame clones and omits some. The sample holds approximately 110,000 clones, 85% to 90% seen once. Trimming cost V 4 bases and J 0 bases, with 12 bases left between them. The CDR3 contains 16 residues. Germline CDR1 LNHDA, CDR2 SQIVND (reference sequence). A roughly 120-subject validation cohort, separate from the approximately 690-subject first cohort, supplied the donors. This TCR came from a woman aged 18 to 35 in good health and CMV-seronegative. The V gene is TRBV19, the J gene TRBJ1-4; D is possibly TRBD1 (5 bases). The sample was PBMCs. The CDR3 reads CASSTTGFATNEKLFF. DNA of the CDR3: TGTGCCAGTAGTACCACAGGATTTGCAACTAATGAAAAACTGTTTTTT.